A single TCR beta chain is shown here with its context. Its target is not known. Exclusion criteria comprised uncontrolled infection, other autoimmune disease, pregnancy or lactation. The data were taken from a study of T cells in Graves' hyperthyroidism and ophthalmopathy. Study observations and caveats: Model predictions of ophthalmopathy came a median approximately 6 months before onset.

Amplified TCR beta CDR3 regions came from RNA transcripts. First-round RT-PCR with HTBI primers amplified the TCR CDR3 region. TCRdb recomputed calls from the multiplex PCR reads with MiXCR, one row per CDR3 protein. The repertoire holds around 660,000 distinct CDR3 sequences, with 40% to 55% as singletons. The CDR3 has 16 residues. In germline, CDR1 is KGHSH, CDR2 LQKENI. V was pared by 1 base and J by 3 bases, with 4 bases of the junction left unmatched. The TCR originated in an adult man with Graves' disease, either hyperthyroidism or ophthalmopathy (not recorded which). The sample taken for sequencing was peripheral blood or thyroid tissue (not recorded which). The chain recombines TRBV18 with TRBJ2-7; 12 positions match TRBD2. This CDR3 reads CASSPRLAGVGYEQYF. Here the CDR3 DNA reads TGTGCCAGCTCACCACGACTAGCGGGAGTGGGCTACGAGCAGTACTTC.